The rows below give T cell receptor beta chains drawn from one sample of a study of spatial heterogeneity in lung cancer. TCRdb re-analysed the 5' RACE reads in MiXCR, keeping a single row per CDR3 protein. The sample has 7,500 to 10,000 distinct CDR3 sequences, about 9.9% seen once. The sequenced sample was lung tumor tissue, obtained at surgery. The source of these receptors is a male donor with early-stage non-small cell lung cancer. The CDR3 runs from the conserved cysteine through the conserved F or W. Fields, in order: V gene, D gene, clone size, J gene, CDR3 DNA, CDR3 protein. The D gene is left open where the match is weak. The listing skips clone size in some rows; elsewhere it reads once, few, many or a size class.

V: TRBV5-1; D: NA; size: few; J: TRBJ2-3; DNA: TGCGCCAGCAGCTTGGAATCAGATACGCAGTATTTT; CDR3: CASSLESDTQYF
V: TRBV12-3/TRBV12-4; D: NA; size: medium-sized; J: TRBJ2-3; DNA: TGTGCCAGCAGTTTTCTTGGAAAGGGGCCAGATACGCAGTATTTT; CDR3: CASSFLGKGPDTQYF
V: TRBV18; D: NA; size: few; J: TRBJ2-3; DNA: TGTGCCAGCTCACCACCATCCTCCACAGATACGCAGTATTTT; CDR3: CASSPPSSTDTQYF
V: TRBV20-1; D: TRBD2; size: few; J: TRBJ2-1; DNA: TGCAGTGCTAGATCTGACGGGAGGGCGTACAATGAGCAGTTCTTC; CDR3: CSARSDGRAYNEQFF
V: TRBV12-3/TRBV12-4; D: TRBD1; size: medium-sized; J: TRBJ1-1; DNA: TGTGCCAGCAGCTCCGGGACAGGGCGAGCTTTCTTT; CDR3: CASSSGTGRAFF
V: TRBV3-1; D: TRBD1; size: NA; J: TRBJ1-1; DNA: TGTGCCAGCAGCCAAGATATGACAGGGGGCTTGAACACTGAAGCTTTCTTT; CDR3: CASSQDMTGGLNTEAFF
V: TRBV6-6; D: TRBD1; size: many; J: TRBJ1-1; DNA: TGTGCCAGCAGTTCGGAGGGGGCGCGGAACACTGAAGCTTTCTTT; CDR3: CASSSEGARNTEAFF
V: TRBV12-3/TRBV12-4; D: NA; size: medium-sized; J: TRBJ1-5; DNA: TGTGCCAGCACGGAAAGTTACGGGAGTGGCAATCAGCCCCAGCATTTT; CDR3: CASTESYGSGNQPQHF
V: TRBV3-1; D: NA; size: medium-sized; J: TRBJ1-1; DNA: TGTGCCAGCAGCCAAGACAAATCGAACACTGAAGCTTTCTTT; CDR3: CASSQDKSNTEAFF
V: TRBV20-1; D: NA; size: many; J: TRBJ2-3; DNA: TGCAGTGCTGGGCTCTCGGGCCTTAGCACAGATACGCAGTATTTT; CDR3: CSAGLSGLSTDTQYF
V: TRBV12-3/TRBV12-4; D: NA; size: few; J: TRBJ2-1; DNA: TGTGCCAGCAGTTCCGGCCCCAATGAGCAGTTCTTC; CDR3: CASSSGPNEQFF
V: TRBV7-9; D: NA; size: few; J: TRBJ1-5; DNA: TGTGCCAGCAGCGCGGGGACAACTAATCAGCCCCAGCATTTT; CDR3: CASSAGTTNQPQHF
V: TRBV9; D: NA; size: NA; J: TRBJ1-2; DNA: TGTGCCAGCAGCGTTAAAGCTAACTATGGCTACACCTTC; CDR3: CASSVKANYGYTF
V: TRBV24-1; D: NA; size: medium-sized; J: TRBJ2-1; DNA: TGTGCCACCGGGACCTACAATGAGCAGTTCTTC; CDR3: CATGTYNEQFF
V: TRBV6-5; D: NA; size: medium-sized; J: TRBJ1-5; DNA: TGTGCCAGCAGTTACCGGCCAACCAATCAGCCCCAGCATTTT; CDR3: CASSYRPTNQPQHF
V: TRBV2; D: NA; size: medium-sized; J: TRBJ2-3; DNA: NA; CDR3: CASSTSSGTDTQYF
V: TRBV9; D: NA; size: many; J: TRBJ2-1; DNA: TGTGCCAGCAGAAGGGCAGGGAGCTCCTACAATGAGCAGTTCTTC; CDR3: CASRRAGSSYNEQFF
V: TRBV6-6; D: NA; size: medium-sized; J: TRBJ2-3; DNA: TGTGCCAGCAGTCCGAAGAAAGATACGCAGTATTTT; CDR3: CASSPKKDTQYF
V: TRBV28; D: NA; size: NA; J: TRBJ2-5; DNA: TGTGCCAGCCCCCCTACTTTCCAGGGGCTGCAAGAGACCCAGTACTTC; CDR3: CASPPTFQGLQETQYF
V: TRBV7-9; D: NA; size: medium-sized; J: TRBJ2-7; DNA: TGTGCCAGCAGCTTAGGCCAGCAGGGCCGCGGGTACGAGCAGTACTTC; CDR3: CASSLGQQGRGYEQYF
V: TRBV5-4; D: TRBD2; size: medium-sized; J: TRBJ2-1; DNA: TGTGCCAGCAGCTTGAATAGCGGGGTGAGAAGCAATGAGCAGTTCTTC; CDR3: CASSLNSGVRSNEQFF
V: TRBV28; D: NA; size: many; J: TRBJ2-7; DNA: TGTGCCAGCAGTGACGGGGGAAAGCAGTACTTC; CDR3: CASSDGGKQYF
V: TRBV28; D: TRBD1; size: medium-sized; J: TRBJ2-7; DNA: TGTGCCAGCAGTTTGTTGGGACAGGCTCAGTCCTACGAGCAGTACTTC; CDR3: CASSLLGQAQSYEQYF
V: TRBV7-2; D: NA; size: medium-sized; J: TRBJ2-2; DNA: TGTGCCAGCACCCAAGACCCAGGAGGAGCCGGGGAGCTGTTTTTT; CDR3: CASTQDPGGAGELFF
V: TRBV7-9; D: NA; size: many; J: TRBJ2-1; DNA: TGTGCCAGCAGCGGGGACTCGATATACAATGAGCAGTTCTTC; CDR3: CASSGDSIYNEQFF
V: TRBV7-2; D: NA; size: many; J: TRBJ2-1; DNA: TGTGCCAGCAGCTCAGGGTCCAATGAGCAGTTCTTC; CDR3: CASSSGSNEQFF
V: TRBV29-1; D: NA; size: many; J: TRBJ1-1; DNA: TGCAGCGTCCTGGGACAACAGAACACTGAAGCTTTCTTT; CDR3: CSVLGQQNTEAFF
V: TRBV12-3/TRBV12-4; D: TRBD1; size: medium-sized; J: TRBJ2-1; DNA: TGTGCCAGCAGCCGCCTCAGCGACAGGGGCGATGAGCAGTTCTTC; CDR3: CASSRLSDRGDEQFF
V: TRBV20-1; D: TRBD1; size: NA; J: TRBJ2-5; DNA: TGCAGTGCTAGGGACAGGGGGCTTGAGACCCAGTACTTC; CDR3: CSARDRGLETQYF
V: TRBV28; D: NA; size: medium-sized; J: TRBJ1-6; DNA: TGTGCCAGCAGACCCCCCGGACGGGGAAATTCACCCCTCCACTTT; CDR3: CASRPPGRGNSPLHF
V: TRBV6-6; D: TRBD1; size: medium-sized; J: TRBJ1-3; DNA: TGTGCCAGCATGGAGGGGGCTACGTTTGGAAACACCATATATTTT; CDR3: CASMEGATFGNTIYF
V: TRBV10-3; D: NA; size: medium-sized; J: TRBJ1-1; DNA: TGTGCCATAAGTGGGGCGGAGAACACTGAAGCTTTCTTT; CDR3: CAISGAENTEAFF
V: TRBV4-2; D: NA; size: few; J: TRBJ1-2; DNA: TGTGCCAGCAGCCAAGGAGTCAAGGGGGAGTATGGCTACACCTTC; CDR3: CASSQGVKGEYGYTF
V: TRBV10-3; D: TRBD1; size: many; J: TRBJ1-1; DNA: TGTGCCACCTATCAGGGGGCGACCACTGAAGCTTTCTTT; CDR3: CATYQGATTEAFF
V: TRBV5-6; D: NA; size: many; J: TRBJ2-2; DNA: TGTGCCAGCAGCTTGCAACAGGGTTTGTTCACCGGGGAGCTGTTTTTT; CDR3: CASSLQQGLFTGELFF
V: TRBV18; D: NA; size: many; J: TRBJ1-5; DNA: TGTGCCAGCTCACCTGAACTTTCGAGCTGGGATCAGCCCCAGCATTTT; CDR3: CASSPELSSWDQPQHF
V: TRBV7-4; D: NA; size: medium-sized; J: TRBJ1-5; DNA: TGTGCCAGCAGCCCGCTGGGGGAGGGTGGTCAGCCCCAGCATTTT; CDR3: CASSPLGEGGQPQHF
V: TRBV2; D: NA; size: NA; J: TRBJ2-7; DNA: TGTGCCAGCACAGGGAGGTACGAGCAGTACTTC; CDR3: CASTGRYEQYF
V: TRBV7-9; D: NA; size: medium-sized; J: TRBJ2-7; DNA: TGTGCCAGCAGCCAATGGACCCAGAAGGGCGACGAGCAGTACTTC; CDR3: CASSQWTQKGDEQYF
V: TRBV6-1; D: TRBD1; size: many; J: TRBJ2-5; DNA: TGTGCCAGCAGTGAAGCGCAGAGGGGGCGGCAAGAGACCCAGTACTTC; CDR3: CASSEAQRGRQETQYF